This T cell receptor (beta chain) is from a study of blood T cell repertoires in COVID-19. Across the whole study: Whether acute or convalescent, the COVID-19 samples came from the United States, Italy and Spain.

Sequencing was performed with immunoSEQ multiplex PCR; in TCRdb, only in-frame clones are kept and a portion is missing. The sample shows 300,000 to 400,000 clones, about 93% of them seen only once. Germline assignment: CDR1 MNHEY and CDR2 SVGAGI. This CDR3 has 15 residues. V lost 7 bases to trimming and J lost 0 bases; unmatched junction nucleotides: 7. Sample: peripheral blood. This sequence originates from a woman aged 18-30 years who had recovered from COVID-19. This chain joins TRBV6-5 and TRBJ2-5; TRBD2 matches 8 bases. Here the CDR3 reads CASMTASGYQETQYF. CDR3 sequence (DNA): TGTGCCAGCATGACGGCTAGCGGGTACCAAGAGACCCAGTACTTC.